Below, 13 T cell receptor beta chains from the same sample are listed, as sequenced in a study of molecular identifiers for immune sequencing clone quantification. TCRdb used MiXCR to reprocess the PCR reads, holding one entry per CDR3 protein. In the table there are roughly 630,000 distinct CDR3 sequences, roughly 25% of which are singletons. Sequenced: naive CD8+ T cells from blood, with Jurkat cell RNA spiked in. As to subset: FACS-sorted CD8+CD4-CCR7+CD45RA+ naive T cells. These receptors all stem from a human donor in good health. Some libraries in this study had Jurkat cell RNA spiked in.

This clonotype was seen repeatedly, ten times or more. The chain couples TRBV6-5 to TRBJ2-7, with D perhaps TRBD1 (6 bases). Germline CDR1 and CDR2: MNHEY and SVGAGI. With 0 bases removed from V and 3 bases from J, the gap between germline ends came to 15 bases. There are 16 residues in the CDR3. The CDR3 loop reads CASSYSVLDRFYEQYF. CDR3 nucleotide sequence: TGTGCCAGCAGTTACTCTGTCCTGGACAGATTCTACGAGCAGTACTTC.

This clonotype was counted many times. The genes are TRBV13 and TRBJ2-2; 9 bases line up with TRBD1. V was clipped by 7 bases and J by 6 bases; unmatched bases: 9. Per the germline V gene, CDR1 is PRHDT and CDR2 is FYEKMQ (reference sequence). The CDR3 totals 15 residues. The CDR3 region is CASTSGTGRAGELFF. As DNA, the CDR3 is TGTGCCAGCACCTCCGGGACAGGGCGAGCCGGGGAGCTGTTTTTT.

This clonotype occurred many times. The rearrangement joins TRBV29-1 to TRBJ2-7, with TRBD1 as a possible D gene (6 bases). The germline gives CDR1 SQVTM, CDR2 ANQGSEA. Trimming removed 4 bases from V and 5 bases from J, with 12 bases in between. The CDR3 loop spans 12 amino acids. The CDR3 here is CSVVLPGDEQYF. The CDR3 nucleotides read TGCAGCGTTGTTTTACCAGGGGACGAGCAGTACTTC.

Points on this clonotype: A much larger clone lies a single base off, so this may be a read error. The chain couples TRBV4-3 to TRBJ2-1; possibly TRBD1 or TRBD2 for D (6 bases each). The CDR3 covers 14 residues. Germline CDR1 LGHNA, CDR2 YSLEER. CDR3 sequence reads: CANSQFTGGDEQFF. For the CDR3, the DNA is TGCGCCAACAGCCAATTTACCGGGGGCGATGAGCAGTTCTTC.

The CDR3 here is CASSSLSAGNQPQHF. DNA for the CDR3: TGTGCCAGCAGTTCCCTCTCTGCGGGCAATCAGCCCCAGCATTTT. The V and J genes are TRBV6-2 or TRBV6-3 and TRBJ1-5, with D hard to call. V lost 4 bases, J lost 2 bases, and 12 bases lay in between. The CDR3 sequence is 15 residues long. The germline V gene has CDR1 MNHEY and CDR2 SVGEGT.

There are many counts of this clonotype. The rearrangement links TRBV6-2 or TRBV6-3 to TRBJ1-5, with D maybe TRBD1 (5 bases). The CDR3 runs to 12 residues. Germline CDR1 MNHEY, CDR2 SVGEGT. The V end was cut by 3 bases, the J end by 14 bases, with 14 bases between. CDR3 in amino acids: CASSYWDGVKHF. The CDR3 nucleotides are TGTGCCAGCAGTTATTGGGACGGCGTGAAGCATTTT.

This clonotype was counted at least ten times. The chain uses TRBV10-2 and TRBJ2-3, with 9 bases aligning to TRBD2. Germline values: CDR1 WSHSY, CDR2 SAAADI. The CDR3 is made up of 16 amino acids. Trimming took 6 bases from V and 0 from J; bases not matched to a gene: 7. The CDR3 reads CASSPNSGGSTDTQYF. CDR3 DNA sequence: TGCGCCAGCAGCCCGAATAGCGGGGGAAGCACAGATACGCAGTATTTT.

This clonotype has ten or more counts. V usage is TRBV10-3 and J usage is TRBJ2-3, with 7 bases that match TRBD2. Trimming cost V 3 bases and J 2 bases; bases outside gene matches: 8. The CDR3 totals 16 residues. Germline-derived CDR1 and CDR2 are ENHRY and SYGVKD. This chain's CDR3 is CAISDESGANTDTQYF. As DNA, the CDR3 is TGTGCCATCAGTGATGAAAGCGGGGCGAACACAGATACGCAGTATTTT.

This clonotype appeared many times. The CDR3 nucleotides are TGTGCCAGCAGCTTAGTGCCCGCCGTCGGCAATGAGCAGTTCTTC. This gives the protein CASSLVPAVGNEQFF. The chain links TRBV7-2 to TRBJ2-1; no reliable D call. V lost 1 base and J 6 bases, leaving 13 bases between the germline ends. Germline CDR1 is SGHTA and CDR2 is FQGNSA. The CDR3 is 15 amino acids.

This clonotype was counted ten times or more. This sequence joins TRBV20-1 and TRBJ2-7, with a weak D call TRBD1 (6 bases). Germline-derived CDR1 and CDR2 are DFQATT and SNEGSKA (reference sequence). Trimming stripped 0 bases from V and 4 bases from J, with 10 bases between. This CDR3 contains 13 residues. CDR3 DNA: TGCAGTGCTAGAGAGGCAGGGGTTTACGAGCAGTACTTC. Translating it yields CSAREAGVYEQYF.

This clonotype occurred many times. This sequence joins TRBV6-2 or TRBV6-3 and TRBJ2-7; 7 bases line up with TRBD1. The CDR3 is 14 amino acids. J was trimmed by 3 bases and V by 2 bases; bases with no gene match: 4. CDR1 and CDR2 from the germline V gene are MNHEY and SVGEGT. CDR3 residues: CASSYGTADYEQYF. CDR3 coding DNA: TGTGCCAGCAGTTACGGGACAGCGGACTACGAGCAGTACTTC.

The J gene is TRBJ2-3, the V gene TRBV19; 10 bases fit TRBD2. CDR3 length: 15 residues. CDR1 and CDR2 (germline): LNHDA, SQIVND (reference sequence). The V segment lost 6 bases and the J segment 7 bases; nucleotides outside the gene matches: 10. The CDR3 sequence is CASRGASGSMNTQYF. CDR3 coding DNA: TGTGCCAGTAGGGGGGCTAGCGGGAGTATGAATACGCAGTATTTT.

This rearrangement joins TRBV7-2 to TRBJ2-5; possibly TRBD1 for D (5 bases). V shed 6 bases and J shed 0 bases, with 11 bases lying between them. CDR1 and CDR2 from the germline V gene are SGHTA and FQGNSA. This CDR3 has 14 amino acids. CDR3 in amino acids: CASRAPGYQETQYF. The CDR3 nucleotides read TGTGCCAGCAGAGCCCCAGGGTACCAAGAGACCCAGTACTTC.